This passage covers 7 T cell receptor beta chains from one sample sequenced in a study of yellow fever vaccine responses in identical twins. TCRdb called the RT-PCR reads again in MiXCR, with one record for every CDR3 protein. The table shows around 13,000 distinct CDR3 sequences, with just under 85% occurring only once. This specimen consisted of T cells from blood (PBMCs), unsorted or a sorted subset (not recorded which), obtained before or after yellow fever vaccination (not recorded which). All receptors come from a woman between 18 and 30 years old who received the yellow fever vaccine.

The rearrangement uses TRBV19 and TRBJ2-2, with 9 bases fitting TRBD1. This CDR3 region has 17 residues. Germline CDR1 is LNHDA and CDR2 is SQIVND (reference sequence). J lost 7 bases, V lost 7 bases, and 16 bases had no gene match. The CDR3 coding sequence is TGTGCCAGTACGGGACTAACAGGGGGCGTAATCGGCGGGGAGCTGTTTTTT. Protein product: CASTGLTGGVIGGELFF.

The V gene is TRBV18, the J gene TRBJ2-3, with D unclear. The CDR3 runs 14 residues. Germline V gene sequence: CDR1 KGHSH, CDR2 LQKENI. Trimming took off 0 bases at V and 4 bases at J, with 8 bases between the two ends. CDR3 amino acids: CASSPPGRSDTQYF. The CDR3 DNA is TGTGCCAGCTCACCACCAGGTCGATCAGATACGCAGTATTTT.

This chain connects TRBV11-2 to TRBJ1-2; D is unclear. V lost 3 bases to trimming and J lost 0 bases, with 5 bases between them. Germline values: CDR1 SGHAT, CDR2 FQNNGV. CDR3 length: 13 residues. CDR3 loop: CASSFLTNYGYTF. CDR3 coding DNA: TGTGCCAGCAGCTTTCTCACTAACTATGGCTACACCTTC.

The chain recombines TRBV29-1 with TRBJ2-3; a weak D match, TRBD1 (6 bases). Looked up from germline, CDR1 is SQVTM and CDR2 is ANQGSEA. Trimming cost V 6 bases and J 4 bases, with 14 bases left between them. The CDR3 covers 13 residues. The CDR3 is CSVAPEGADTQYF. DNA for the CDR3: TGCAGCGTCGCCCCCGAGGGGGCAGATACGCAGTATTTT.

The chain has TRBV6-5 and TRBJ2-5; TRBD1 aligns across 7 bases. CDR1 is MNHEY, CDR2 SVGAGI, per germline. This CDR3 comprises 15 residues. V shed 2 bases and J 2 bases; nucleotides not matched to a gene: 5. The CDR3 region has the DNA TGTGCCAGCAGTTACATGACAGGGATTCAAGAGACCCAGTACTTC. Amino acids: CASSYMTGIQETQYF.

The chain has TRBV20-1 and TRBJ2-2, with a tentative D call TRBD2 (5 bases). This CDR3 is built from 15 residues. Per germline, CDR1 DFQATT and CDR2 SNEGSKA (reference sequence). Trimming removed 3 bases from V and 2 bases from J, with 13 bases in between. In DNA, the CDR3 is TGCAGTGCTAGGGCGGACTCCAAAAACACCGGGGAGCTGTTTTTT. The encoded protein is CSARADSKNTGELFF.

The chain has TRBV28 and TRBJ1-1; 9 positions agree with TRBD1. The CDR3 has 15 residues. The germline CDR1 and CDR2 sequences are MDHEN and SYDVKM. The V and J ends lost 4 bases and 4 bases, in that order; junction bases with no gene match: 7. The CDR3 DNA reads TGTGCCAGCAGTTGGGCTAGGGGACAGGGCACTGAAGCTTTCTTT. Amino acids: CASSWARGQGTEAFF.